This TCR beta chain was obtained from a study of OX40 agonist ivuxolimab in advanced cancers. Regarding the research as a whole: Ivuxolimab, which targeted the costimulatory receptor OX40 (CD134), was an agonistic, fully human IgG2 monoclonal antibody. Intravenous ivuxolimab was administered to patients every 2 weeks at six dose levels: 0.01, 0.1, 0.3, 1.5, 3 and 10 mg/kg. Among the 50 to 55 dose-escalation patients, around 19 had hepatocellular carcinoma, 15 or so melanoma, 9 renal cell carcinoma and 9 head and neck cancer. In the dose-escalation cohort, 82.7% of patients were male, and the mean age was roughly 60 years, with a range of 23 to 79. Prior anti-PD-1, anti-PD-L1 or anti-CTLA-4 therapy was permitted, and checkpoint inhibitors had been received by less than 45% of dose-escalation patients. Three dose-escalation patients achieved partial responses, one with hepatocellular carcinoma and two with cutaneous melanoma. Peripheral TCRbeta sequencing was intended to test whether TCR sequence diversity was altered and clonal T-cell expansion was caused by ivuxolimab. The paper reports the monotherapy dose-escalation portion (N = 52 patients) of the phase I ivuxolimab trial. Overall study results and their limits: After ivuxolimab, expanded clones were on average more numerous among CD8+ T cells than among CD4+ T cells. Antigen specificity was not determined for the clonally expanded peripheral T cells. In the 0.1-3.0 mg/kg groups, partial responders had among the lowest normalized peripheral clonal expansion, particularly in CD8+ T cells. At doses of 0.1 to 3.0 mg/kg, clonal expansion of both CD4+ and CD8+ blood T cells was observed from baseline to week 6. Low levels of normalized T-cell clonal expansion were also seen in some patients who did not respond.

Patients with autoimmune disease history or receiving systemic immunosuppression were excluded from the trial. Peripheral blood for TCR sequencing was drawn from every dose cohort at baseline, at cycle 4 day 1 and at cycle 7 day 1. The samples were taken from a phase I, first-in-human, multicenter, open-label dose-escalation trial of ivuxolimab. Adults with locally advanced or metastatic melanoma, renal cell, hepatocellular, or head and neck squamous cell carcinoma were enrolled in the trial. Before TCR sequencing, CD4+ and CD8+ T cells were separately sorted from peripheral blood. For this clone: Its cognate antigen has yet to be identified. No much larger clone is present one base from it, and per-base qualities are unavailable.

Taken from cysteine to phenylalanine, the CDR3 has 16 residues. Left in the record is the CDR3 DNA by itself, 48 bases read in frame from the first base. In the germline V gene, CDR1 corresponds to SGHRS and CDR2 to YFSETQ. Compared with germline, V lacks 2 bases and J lacks 2 bases; bases without a gene match: 5. For sequencing of the TCRbeta CDR3 region, genomic DNA was extracted from the sorted cells. The immunoSEQ Assay was used for sequencing of TCRbeta CDR3 regions. TCRdb's version of the immuneACCESS table is confined to in-frame rearrangements and falls short of the full clone set. An unresolved V gene accounts for under half of the shortfall where checked; the remainder is of unknown origin. The sample contains about 34,000 clones, around 90% of them found a single time. The ten largest clones capture about 4.2% of the sample.

The material sequenced was CD4+ or CD8+ T cells sorted from blood, taken in a trial of the OX40 agonist ivuxolimab. The chain joins TRBV5-1 to TRBJ2-1, and TRBD2 aligns with 9 junction nucleotides. The receptor's source is an adult with an advanced solid tumor such as melanoma, head and neck, liver or kidney cancer. The sequenced DNA is TGCGCCAGCAGCTTCCGTAGCGGGAGCGCCTACAATGAGCAGTTCTTC. Its product reads: CASSFRSGSAYNEQFF.